The 17 T cell receptor beta chains below all came from one sample that was sequenced in a study of T cell responses to AZD1222 COVID-19 vaccine (dated by TCRdb to the early 2020s). The sample's time point label, in plain terms: about 28 days (+/-7) after the second vaccine dose. Receptors were amplified or captured by the immunoSEQ multiplex PCR assay. In its TCRdb copy, this immuneACCESS table keeps in-frame sequences only and misses some clones. Where compared with another copy, unresolved V genes explain less than half of these, and the others have no known cause. Across this sample there are under 150,000 clones, with around nine tenths seen only once. Together, the top ten hold roughly 1.1% of the sample. This specimen was peripheral blood, taken 28 days after the second AZD1222 dose. The receptors shown here come from an adult who received the AZD1222 COVID-19 vaccine.

This clone was observed once. The chain employs TRBV11-2 and TRBJ1-1, with D unclear. This CDR3 comprises 14 residues. Per the germline V gene, CDR1 is SGHAT and CDR2 is FQNNGV. The V gene lost 3 bases and the J gene lost 5 bases, with 13 bases spanning the gap. CDR3 loop: CASSLRVDSTEAFF. In DNA, the CDR3 is TGTGCCAGCAGCTTGAGGGTGGATAGTACTGAAGCTTTCTTT.

DNA of the CDR3: TGCAGCGTTGTTTGGACTAGCCGGTTCGTGAATGAGCAGTTCTTC. Its protein is CSVVWTSRFVNEQFF. The chain employs TRBV29-1 and TRBJ2-1; 8 bases line up with TRBD2. J gave up 7 bases and V 4 bases, and 12 bases lay outside the gene matches. The germline V gene has CDR1 SQVTM and CDR2 ANQGSEA. This CDR3 region has 15 residues.

This sequence joins TRBV7-2 and TRBJ2-1; no clear D gene. The ends were cut back, 4 bases at V and 7 bases at J, with 14 bases in the middle. The CDR3 runs 14 residues. CDR1 and CDR2 from the germline V gene are SGHTA and FQGNSA. CDR3 nucleotide sequence: TGTGCCAGCAGCTCTCCCCCGGTTAGGAATGAGCAGTTCTTC. This sequence encodes CASSSPPVRNEQFF.

This chain joins TRBV15 and TRBJ1-5; 7 nucleotides line up with TRBD1. Per germline, CDR1 LNHNV and CDR2 YYDKDF (reference sequence). This CDR3 comprises 17 residues. With 1 base clipped from V and 4 bases from J, the junction kept 10 bases outside the gene matches. The CDR3: CATSRAPRDRLNQPQHF. The CDR3 coding sequence is TGTGCCACCAGCAGAGCCCCGCGGGACAGACTAAATCAGCCCCAGCATTTT.

The CDR3 reads CASSPGGNEQYF. The DNA of the CDR3 is TGTGCCAGCAGCCCCGGGGGGAACGAGCAGTACTTC. This chain links TRBV7-6 with TRBJ2-7; 7 nucleotides align to TRBD2. V lost 5 bases, J lost 5 bases, and 3 bases stayed unmatched. The CDR3 has 12 residues. Looked up from germline, CDR1 is SGHVS and CDR2 is FNYEAQ.

Regarding this clone: This same CDR3 is encoded by further DNA sequences in the sample. The CDR3 sequence is CSASVDRGLGPQHF. Written as DNA, the CDR3 is TGCAGTGCTAGTGTGGATCGGGGTTTGGGGCCCCAGCATTTT. This rearrangement joins TRBV20-1 to TRBJ1-5; D ambiguous. This CDR3 has 14 residues. Trimming took 3 bases from V and 9 from J, leaving 18 bases between them. Germline V gene data show CDR1 as DFQATT and CDR2 as SNEGSKA (reference sequence).

The chain carries TRBV10-2 and TRBJ2-2, with 9 bases that match TRBD1. The CDR3 length is 15 residues. Trimming at V came to 6 bases and at J to 2 bases, leaving 4 bases not matched to a gene. CDR1 WSHSY and CDR2 SAAADI come from the germline V gene. The CDR3 here is CASRSGQGNTGELFF. As DNA, the CDR3 is TGCGCCAGCAGATCGGGACAGGGAAACACCGGGGAGCTGTTTTTT.

The V gene is TRBV19, the J gene TRBJ1-5; D not resolved. Germline-derived CDR1 and CDR2 are LNHDA and SQIVND (reference sequence). This CDR3 is 14 amino acids long. The V end lost 5 bases, the J end lost 2 bases, and 10 bases lay between the germline ends. The CDR3 spells CASSGMVGNQPQHF. As DNA, the CDR3 is TGTGCCAGTAGTGGGATGGTGGGCAATCAGCCCCAGCATTTT.

The genes are TRBV27 and TRBJ1-1; 7 nucleotides match TRBD1. The CDR3 length is 13 residues. V trimming: 6 bases; J trimming: 6 bases; junction bases outside the gene matches: 7. Looked up from germline, CDR1 is MNHEY and CDR2 is SMNVEV (reference sequence). This CDR3 reads CASSRQGSAEAFF. The CDR3 DNA reads as TGTGCCAGCAGCAGACAGGGAAGCGCTGAAGCTTTCTTT.

This chain uses TRBV7-3 with TRBJ2-1; D is possibly TRBD2 (6 bases). The CDR3 spans 17 residues. Trimming shortened V by 2 bases and J by 0 bases, and 14 bases separated the two germline ends. The germline V gene has CDR1 SGHTA and CDR2 FQGTGA. The CDR3 DNA is TGTGCCAGCAGCTTACGGGACTCACCCAGCTCCTACAATGAGCAGTTCTTC. It specifies CASSLRDSPSSYNEQFF.

The rearrangement joins TRBV5-1 to TRBJ2-5; perhaps D is TRBD1 or TRBD2 (5 bases each). Trimming pared 7 bases from V and 1 base from J, leaving 17 bases between. This CDR3 has 15 residues. Germline CDR1 SGHRS, CDR2 YFSETQ. For the CDR3, the DNA is TGCGCCAGCCAAGACTCCGGGACCACCCAAGAGACCCAGTACTTC. The encoded protein is CASQDSGTTQETQYF. Drawing the rest from reference TRBV5-1 and TRBJ2-5, the complete variable domain is KAGVTQTPRYLIKTRGQQVTLSCSPISGHRSVSWYQQTPGQGLQFLFEYFSETQRNKGNFPGRFSGRQFSNSRSEMNVSTLELGDSALYLCASQDSGTTQETQYFGPGTRLLVL.

The chain employs TRBV25-1 and TRBJ2-1; TRBD1 matches 7 bases. J was trimmed by 1 base and V by 10 bases; bases with no gene match: 4. Looked up from germline, CDR1 is MGHDK and CDR2 is SYGVNS. CDR3 length: 13 residues. CDR3 in amino acids: CATRQGSYNEQFF. Written as DNA, the CDR3 is TGTGCCACCAGACAGGGATCCTACAATGAGCAGTTCTTC.

The chain links TRBV19 to TRBJ2-6; D is possibly TRBD1 (6 bases). Germline values: CDR1 LNHDA, CDR2 SQIVND (reference sequence). The CDR3 length is 15 residues. The germline V and J ends were trimmed by 8 bases and 3 bases, with 14 bases remaining between them. CDR3 amino acids: CASARGWIGANVLTF. CDR3 bases: TGTGCCAGTGCTAGGGGGTGGATTGGGGCCAACGTCCTGACTTTC.

The chain combines TRBV7-3 with TRBJ2-6; D is undetermined. This CDR3 has 15 amino acids. Germline V gene sequence: CDR1 SGHTA, CDR2 FQGTGA. The ends were cut back, 3 bases at V and 0 bases at J, with 6 bases in the middle. The CDR3 DNA reads as TGTGCCAGCAGCTTTGATCTCTCTGGGGCCAACGTCCTGACTTTC. Translated, it gives CASSFDLSGANVLTF.

This clone was seen a handful of times. Here the CDR3 reads CASSYGTGAITEAFF. In nucleotides, the CDR3 is TGTGCCAGCAGTTACGGGACAGGGGCAATCACTGAAGCTTTCTTT. The V call is TRBV6-2 or TRBV6-3, the J call TRBJ1-1, with 10 positions matching TRBD1. CDR1 MNHEY and CDR2 SVGEGT come from the germline V gene. The V segment lost 2 bases and the J segment 4 bases; nucleotides outside the gene matches: 4. The CDR3 extends over 15 amino acids.

This chain joins TRBV18 and TRBJ2-7; 7 bases are shared with TRBD1. CDR3 length: 13 residues. Germline CDR1 is KGHSH and CDR2 is LQKENI. The V and J ends lost 8 bases and 3 bases, in that order; junction bases with no gene match: 7. CDR3 region: CASAQGVGYEQYF. The CDR3 DNA reads as TGTGCCAGCGCCCAGGGGGTCGGCTACGAGCAGTACTTC.

The genes are TRBV7-3 and TRBJ1-6, with a weak D call TRBD1 (6 bases). The V end was cut by 4 bases, the J end by 9 bases, with 19 bases between. This CDR3 is built from 16 residues. From germline, CDR1 is SGHTA and CDR2 FQGTGA. The CDR3 sequence is CASSSRPGATGSPLHF. The CDR3, as DNA: TGTGCCAGCAGCTCACGACCGGGGGCGACGGGTTCACCCCTCCACTTT.